This entry is about one TCR beta chain. Its recognized antigen is unknown. One base away there is no much larger clone; base qualities are not given. V loses 2 bases, J loses 6 bases, and the germline ends lie 15 bases apart. CDR1 is given as SGHNT and CDR2 as YYREEE, both from the germline V gene (reference sequence). Counted from cysteine to phenylalanine, this CDR3 has 14 amino acids. The read is trimmed to its CDR3 DNA, 42 bases read in frame from base 1. The data belong to a study of blood T cell repertoires in COVID-19 (TCRdb year 2020). Regarding the complete study: Collaborator samples came from the United States, Italy and Spain and covered acute and convalescent phases of COVID-19. The material from the prospective study consisted of cDNA or gDNA derived from T cells, B-cell-depleted T cells, or PBMCs. The dataset comprised deeply sampled blood TCRbeta repertoires from subjects exposed to, actively infected with, or recovered from COVID-19. The repertoires were released in a freely available public database meant as a resource for research on the immune response to SARS-CoV-2. Samples were obtained from the ongoing ImmuneRACE study (first 160 participants) and from roughly 1,300 subjects provided by 6 global collaborators. A de-identified subject ID, COVID-19 status, age in years and sex were almost always included in the sample metadata. Where HLA class I and class II types were available, the types were taken from metadata supplied by the sample provider, not from assay-based typing.

The immunoSEQ Assay, a bias-controlled multiplex PCR, was used to amplify TCRbeta CDR3 regions from genomic DNA. Per the original workflow: The number of nucleated cells in each sample was estimated from the amplification of reference gene primers within the assay. To quantify the absolute abundance of each unique TCRbeta CDR3 rearrangement, sequence reads were collapsed and filtered. For each sample, productive Simpson clonality was calculated as the square root of Simpson's diversity index over productive rearrangements. The table comes from immuneACCESS by way of TCRdb, which keeps in-frame sequences with V and J called. Part of the clones is missing from these tables; in studies checked, under half for an unresolved V gene and the rest for unknown reasons. That table gives V, J and clone size, and the DNA gave D and trimming. For this sample there are roughly 250,000 clones; 91% appear just once. The top ten clonotypes cover 0.95% to 1.5% of the sample.

Participants in the prospective study were enrolled through a virtual design, were aged about 18 to 90 years, and lived in 24 United States geographic areas. To assign participants to cohorts, the prospective study relied on clinical history that participants themselves reported in a screening survey and a study questionnaire. In the prospective study, mobile phlebotomists collected whole blood, serum and a nasopharyngeal or oropharyngeal swab from each participant. Prospective study participants could optionally give additional blood draws and questionnaires over a 2-month period. Blood samples from the prospective study were shipped frozen or at room temperature prior to DNA extraction. General findings and caveats noted by the study authors: Clinical and demographic metadata were provided uncurated, with the amount varying by source and participant.

Input material: PBMCs or T cells enriched from blood (not recorded which). The chain links TRBV5-4 with TRBJ2-7, with the D gene not confidently named. This sequence originates from a human donor in a cohort exposed to, infected with or recovered from COVID-19 (not recorded which). The donor label of this sample is uncertain. The CDR3 region has the sequence CASSFDSGIGEQYF. The bases are TGTGCCAGCAGCTTTGACTCGGGTATCGGCGAGCAGTACTTC.